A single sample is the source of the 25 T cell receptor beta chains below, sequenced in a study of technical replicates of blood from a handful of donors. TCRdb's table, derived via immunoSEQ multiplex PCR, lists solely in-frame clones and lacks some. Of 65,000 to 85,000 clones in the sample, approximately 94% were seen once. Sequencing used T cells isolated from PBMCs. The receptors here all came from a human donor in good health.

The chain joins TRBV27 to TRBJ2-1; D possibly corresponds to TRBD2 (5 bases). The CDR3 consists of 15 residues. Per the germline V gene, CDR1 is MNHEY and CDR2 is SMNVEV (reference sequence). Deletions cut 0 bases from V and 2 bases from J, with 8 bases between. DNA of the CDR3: TGTGCCAGCAGTTTATCACTAGTAACCTACAATGAGCAGTTCTTC. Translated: CASSLSLVTYNEQFF.

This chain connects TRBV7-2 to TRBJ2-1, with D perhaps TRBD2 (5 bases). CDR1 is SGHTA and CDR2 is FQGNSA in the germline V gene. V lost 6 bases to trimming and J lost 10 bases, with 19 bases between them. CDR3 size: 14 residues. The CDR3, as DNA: TGTGCCAGCAGTTTTGGCCTGAGGGCAAGGGAGCAGTTCTTC. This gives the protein CASSFGLRAREQFF.

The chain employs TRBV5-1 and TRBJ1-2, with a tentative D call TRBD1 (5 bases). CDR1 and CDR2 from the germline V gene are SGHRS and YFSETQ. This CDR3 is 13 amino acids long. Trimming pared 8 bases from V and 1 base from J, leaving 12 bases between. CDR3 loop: CASRETVNYGYTF. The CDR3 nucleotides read TGCGCCAGTAGAGAGACAGTTAACTATGGCTACACCTTC.

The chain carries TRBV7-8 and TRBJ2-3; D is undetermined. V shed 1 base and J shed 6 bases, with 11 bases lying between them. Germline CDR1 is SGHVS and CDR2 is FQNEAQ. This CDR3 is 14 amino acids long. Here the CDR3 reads CASSLEGRVDTQYF. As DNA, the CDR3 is TGTGCCAGCAGCTTAGAAGGCCGGGTCGATACGCAGTATTTT.

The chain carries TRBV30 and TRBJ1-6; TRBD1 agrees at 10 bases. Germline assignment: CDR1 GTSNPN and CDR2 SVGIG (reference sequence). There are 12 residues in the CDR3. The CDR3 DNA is TGTGCTATGGGACAGGGGAATTCACCCCTCCACTTT. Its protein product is CAMGQGNSPLHF.

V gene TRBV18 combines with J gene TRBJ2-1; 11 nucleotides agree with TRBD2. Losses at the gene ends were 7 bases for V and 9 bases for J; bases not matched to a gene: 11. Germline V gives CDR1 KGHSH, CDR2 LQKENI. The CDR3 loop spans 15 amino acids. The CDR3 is CASYRLAGIISEQFF. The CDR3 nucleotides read TGTGCCAGCTATAGACTAGCGGGAATTATTTCTGAGCAGTTCTTC.

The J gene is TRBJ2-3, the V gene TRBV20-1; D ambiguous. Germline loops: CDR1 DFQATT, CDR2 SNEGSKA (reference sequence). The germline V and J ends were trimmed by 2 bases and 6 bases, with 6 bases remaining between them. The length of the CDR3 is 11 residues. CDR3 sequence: CSARTPDTQYF. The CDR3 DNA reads TGCAGTGCTAGAACTCCCGATACGCAGTATTTT.

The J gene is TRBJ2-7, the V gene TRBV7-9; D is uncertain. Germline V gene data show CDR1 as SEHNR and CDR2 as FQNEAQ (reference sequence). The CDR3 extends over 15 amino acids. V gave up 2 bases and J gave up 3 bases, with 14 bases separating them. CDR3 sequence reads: CASSLYLGNRYEQYF. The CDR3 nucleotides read TGTGCCAGCAGCTTATACCTAGGAAATCGCTACGAGCAGTACTTC.

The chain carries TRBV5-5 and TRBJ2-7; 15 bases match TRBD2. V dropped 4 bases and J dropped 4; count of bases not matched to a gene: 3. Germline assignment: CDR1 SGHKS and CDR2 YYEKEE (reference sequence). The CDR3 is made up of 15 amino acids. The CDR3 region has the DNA TGTGCCAGCAGCCCAGGGACTAGCGGGAGGTACGAGCAGTACTTC. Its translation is CASSPGTSGRYEQYF.

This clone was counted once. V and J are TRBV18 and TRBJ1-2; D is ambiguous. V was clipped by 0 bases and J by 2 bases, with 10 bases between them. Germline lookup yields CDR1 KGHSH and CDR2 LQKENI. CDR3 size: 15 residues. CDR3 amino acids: CASSPPARQNYGYTF. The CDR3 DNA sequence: TGTGCCAGCTCACCACCGGCCAGGCAAAACTATGGCTACACCTTC.

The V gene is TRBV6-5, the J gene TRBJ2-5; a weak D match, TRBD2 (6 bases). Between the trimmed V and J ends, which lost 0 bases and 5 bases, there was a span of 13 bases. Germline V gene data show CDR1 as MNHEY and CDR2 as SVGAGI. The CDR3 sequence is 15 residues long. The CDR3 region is CASSYSMVGRETQYF. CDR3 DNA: TGTGCCAGCAGTTACTCGATGGTAGGGAGGGAGACCCAGTACTTC.

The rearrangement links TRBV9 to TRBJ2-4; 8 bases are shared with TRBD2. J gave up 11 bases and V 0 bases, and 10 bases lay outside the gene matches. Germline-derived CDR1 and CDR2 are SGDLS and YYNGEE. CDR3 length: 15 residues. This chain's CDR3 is CASSVAERETTLQYF. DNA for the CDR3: TGTGCCAGCAGCGTAGCCGAGCGGGAGACTACCCTTCAGTACTTC. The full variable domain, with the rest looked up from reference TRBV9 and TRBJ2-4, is DSGVTQTPKHLITATGQRVTLRCSPRSGDLSVYWYQQSLDQGLQFLIQYYNGEERAKGNILERFSAQQFPDLHSELNLSSLELGDSALYFCASSVAERETTLQYFGAGTRLSVL.

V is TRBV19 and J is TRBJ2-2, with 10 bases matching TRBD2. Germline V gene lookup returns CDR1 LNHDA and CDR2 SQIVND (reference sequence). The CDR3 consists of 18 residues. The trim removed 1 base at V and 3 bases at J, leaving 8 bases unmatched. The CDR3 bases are TGTGCCAGTAGTATAGGGCCTAGCGGGAGTCGCGACACCGGGGAGCTGTTTTTT. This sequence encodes CASSIGPSGSRDTGELFF.

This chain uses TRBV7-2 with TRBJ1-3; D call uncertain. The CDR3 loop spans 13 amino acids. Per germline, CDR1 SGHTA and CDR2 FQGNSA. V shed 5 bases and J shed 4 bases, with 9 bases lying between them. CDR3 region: CASSHGLGNTIYF. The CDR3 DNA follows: TGTGCCAGCAGCCACGGGTTGGGAAACACCATATATTTT.

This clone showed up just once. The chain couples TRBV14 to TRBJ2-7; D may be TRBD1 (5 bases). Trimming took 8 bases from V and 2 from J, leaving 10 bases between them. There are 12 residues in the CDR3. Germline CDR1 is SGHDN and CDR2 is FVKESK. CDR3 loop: CASGRAAYEQYF. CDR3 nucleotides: TGTGCCAGCGGCAGGGCTGCCTACGAGCAGTACTTC.

The CDR3 nucleotides read TGTGCCAGCAGTCCTTATATAGCGGGAGACCGCTCTGGGGCCAACGTCCTGACTTTC. Encoded protein: CASSPYIAGDRSGANVLTF. The chain couples TRBV28 to TRBJ2-6; 9 bases agree with TRBD2. This CDR3 has 19 amino acids. The germline V gene has CDR1 MDHEN and CDR2 SYDVKM. V was pared by 5 bases and J by 0 bases, with 11 bases of the junction left unmatched.

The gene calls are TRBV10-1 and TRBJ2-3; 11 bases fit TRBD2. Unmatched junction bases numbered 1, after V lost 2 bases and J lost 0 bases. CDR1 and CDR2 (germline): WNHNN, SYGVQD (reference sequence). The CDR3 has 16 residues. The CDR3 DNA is TGCGCCAGCAGTGAGACTAGCGGGAGCAGCACAGATACGCAGTATTTT. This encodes CASSETSGSSTDTQYF.

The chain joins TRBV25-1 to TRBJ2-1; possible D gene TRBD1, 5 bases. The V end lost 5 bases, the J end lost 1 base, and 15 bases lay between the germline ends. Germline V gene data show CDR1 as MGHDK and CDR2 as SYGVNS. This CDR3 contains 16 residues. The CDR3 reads CASSRTGLLSYNEQFF. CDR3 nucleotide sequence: TGTGCCAGCAGTAGAACAGGTTTACTTTCCTACAATGAGCAGTTCTTC.

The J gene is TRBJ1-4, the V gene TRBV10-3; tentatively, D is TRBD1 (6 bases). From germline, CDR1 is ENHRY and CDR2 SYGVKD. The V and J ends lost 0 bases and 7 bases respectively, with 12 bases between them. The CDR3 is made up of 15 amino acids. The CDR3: CAISESGGVGEKLFF. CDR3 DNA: TGTGCCATCAGTGAGTCTGGGGGCGTCGGTGAAAAACTGTTTTTT.

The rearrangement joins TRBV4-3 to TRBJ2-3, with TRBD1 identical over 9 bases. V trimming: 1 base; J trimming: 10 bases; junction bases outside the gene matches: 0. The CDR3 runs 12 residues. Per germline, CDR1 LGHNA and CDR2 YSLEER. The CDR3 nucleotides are TGCGCCAGCAGCCAAGGGGACAGGGCGCAGTATTTT. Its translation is CASSQGDRAQYF.

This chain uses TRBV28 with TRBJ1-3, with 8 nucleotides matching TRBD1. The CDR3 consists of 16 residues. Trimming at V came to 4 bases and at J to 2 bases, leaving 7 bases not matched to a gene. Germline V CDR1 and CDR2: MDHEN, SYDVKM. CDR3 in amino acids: CASSYQQGEAGNTIYF. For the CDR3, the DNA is TGTGCCAGCAGTTACCAACAGGGGGAAGCTGGAAACACCATATATTTT.

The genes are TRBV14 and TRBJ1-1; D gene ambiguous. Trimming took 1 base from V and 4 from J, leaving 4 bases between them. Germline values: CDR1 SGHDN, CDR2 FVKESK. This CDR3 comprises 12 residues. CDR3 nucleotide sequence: TGTGCCAGCAGCCAAGCTAGCACTGAAGCTTTCTTT. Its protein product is CASSQASTEAFF.

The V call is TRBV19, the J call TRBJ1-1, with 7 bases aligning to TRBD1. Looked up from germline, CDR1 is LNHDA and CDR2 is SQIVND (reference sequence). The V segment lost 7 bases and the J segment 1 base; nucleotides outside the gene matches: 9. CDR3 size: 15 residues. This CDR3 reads CASNRGRGQNTEAFF. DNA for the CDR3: TGTGCCAGTAACCGGGGAAGGGGGCAGAACACTGAAGCTTTCTTT.

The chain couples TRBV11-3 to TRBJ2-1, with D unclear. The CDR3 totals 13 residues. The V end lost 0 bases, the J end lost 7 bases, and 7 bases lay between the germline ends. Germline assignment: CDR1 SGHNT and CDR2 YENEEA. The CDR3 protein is CASSLDFANEQFF. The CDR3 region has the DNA TGTGCCAGCAGCTTAGATTTTGCGAATGAGCAGTTCTTC.

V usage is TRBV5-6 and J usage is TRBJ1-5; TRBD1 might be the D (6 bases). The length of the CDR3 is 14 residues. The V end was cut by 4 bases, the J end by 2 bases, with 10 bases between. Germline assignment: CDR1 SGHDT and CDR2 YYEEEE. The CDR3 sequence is CASSQRQGNQPQHF. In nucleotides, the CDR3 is TGTGCCAGCAGCCAAAGACAGGGCAATCAGCCCCAGCATTTT.